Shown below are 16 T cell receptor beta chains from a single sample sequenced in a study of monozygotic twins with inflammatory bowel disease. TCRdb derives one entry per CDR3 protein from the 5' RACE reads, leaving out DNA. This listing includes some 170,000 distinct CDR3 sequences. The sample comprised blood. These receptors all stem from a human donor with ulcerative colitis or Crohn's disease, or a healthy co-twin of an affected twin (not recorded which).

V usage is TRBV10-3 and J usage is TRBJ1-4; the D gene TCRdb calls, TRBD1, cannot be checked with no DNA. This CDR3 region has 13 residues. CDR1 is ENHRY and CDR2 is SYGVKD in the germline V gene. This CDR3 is CATRQGGNEKLFF.

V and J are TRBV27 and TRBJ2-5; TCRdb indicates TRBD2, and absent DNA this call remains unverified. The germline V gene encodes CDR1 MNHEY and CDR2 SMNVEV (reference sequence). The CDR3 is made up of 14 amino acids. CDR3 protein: CASSQERGRETQYF.

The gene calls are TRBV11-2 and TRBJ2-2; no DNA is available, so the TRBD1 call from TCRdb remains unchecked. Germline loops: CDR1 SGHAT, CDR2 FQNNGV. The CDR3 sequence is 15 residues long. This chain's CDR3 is CASSPPGPNSGELFF. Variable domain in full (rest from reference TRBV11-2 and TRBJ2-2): EAGVAQSPRYKIIEKRQSVAFWCNPISGHATLYWYQQILGQGPKLLIQFQNNGVVDDSQLPKDRFSAERLKGVDSTLKIQPAKLEDSAVYLCASSPPGPNSGELFFGEGSRLTVL.

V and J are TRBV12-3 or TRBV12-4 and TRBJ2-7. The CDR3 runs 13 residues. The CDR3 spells CTSSLTGPYEQYF.

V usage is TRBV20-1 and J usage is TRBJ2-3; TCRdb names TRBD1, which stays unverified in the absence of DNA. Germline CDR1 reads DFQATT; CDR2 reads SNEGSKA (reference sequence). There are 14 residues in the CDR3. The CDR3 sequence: CSVRQGAGTDTQYF.

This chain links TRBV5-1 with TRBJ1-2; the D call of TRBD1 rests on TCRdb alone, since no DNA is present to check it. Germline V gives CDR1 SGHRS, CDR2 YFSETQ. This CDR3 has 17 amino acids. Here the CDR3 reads CASSEGTGGALSYGYTF.

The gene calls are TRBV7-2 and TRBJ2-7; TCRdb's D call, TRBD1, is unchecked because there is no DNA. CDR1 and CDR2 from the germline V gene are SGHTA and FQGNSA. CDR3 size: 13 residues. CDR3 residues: CASSFDVGVEQYF.

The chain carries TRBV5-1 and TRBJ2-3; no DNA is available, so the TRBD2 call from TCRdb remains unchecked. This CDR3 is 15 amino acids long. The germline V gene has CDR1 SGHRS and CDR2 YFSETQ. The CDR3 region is CASSFQRPATDTQYF.

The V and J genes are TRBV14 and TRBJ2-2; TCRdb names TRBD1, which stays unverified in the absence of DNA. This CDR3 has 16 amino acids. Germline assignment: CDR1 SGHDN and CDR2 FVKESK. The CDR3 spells CASSPAGTANTGELFF. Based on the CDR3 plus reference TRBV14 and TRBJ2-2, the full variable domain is EAGVTQFPSHSVIEKGQTVTLRCDPISGHDNLYWYRRVMGKEIKFLLHFVKESKQDESGMPNNRFLAERTGGTYSTLKVQPAELEDSGVYFCASSPAGTANTGELFFGEGSRLTVL.

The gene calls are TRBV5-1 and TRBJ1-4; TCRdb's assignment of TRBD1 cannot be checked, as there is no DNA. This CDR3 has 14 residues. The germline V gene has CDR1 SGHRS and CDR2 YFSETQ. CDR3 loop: CASSLQGTNEKLFF. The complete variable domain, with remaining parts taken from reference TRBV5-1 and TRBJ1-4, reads KAGVTQTPRYLIKTRGQQVTLSCSPISGHRSVSWYQQTPGQGLQFLFEYFSETQRNKGNFPGRFSGRQFSNSRSEMNVSTLELGDSALYLCASSLQGTNEKLFFGSGTQLSVL.

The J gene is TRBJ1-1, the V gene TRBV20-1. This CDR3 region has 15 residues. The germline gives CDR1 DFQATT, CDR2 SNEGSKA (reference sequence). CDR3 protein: CSARIVSAGKTEAFF.

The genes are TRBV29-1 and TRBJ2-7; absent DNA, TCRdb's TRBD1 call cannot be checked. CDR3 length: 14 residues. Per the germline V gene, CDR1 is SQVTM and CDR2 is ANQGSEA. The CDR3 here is CSVEDLGQGYEQYF.

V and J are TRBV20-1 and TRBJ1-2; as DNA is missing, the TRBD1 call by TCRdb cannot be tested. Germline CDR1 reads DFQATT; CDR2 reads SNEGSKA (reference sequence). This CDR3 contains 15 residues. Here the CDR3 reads CSAMPKGIGYRGYTF.

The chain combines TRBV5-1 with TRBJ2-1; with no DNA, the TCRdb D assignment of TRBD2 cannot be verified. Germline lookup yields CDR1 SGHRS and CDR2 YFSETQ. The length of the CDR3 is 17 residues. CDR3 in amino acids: CASSLTSGGESYNEQFF.

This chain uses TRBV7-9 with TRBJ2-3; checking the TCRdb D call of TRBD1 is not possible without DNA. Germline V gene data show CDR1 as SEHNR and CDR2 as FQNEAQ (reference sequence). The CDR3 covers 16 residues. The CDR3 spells CASSYARTGSTDTQYF.

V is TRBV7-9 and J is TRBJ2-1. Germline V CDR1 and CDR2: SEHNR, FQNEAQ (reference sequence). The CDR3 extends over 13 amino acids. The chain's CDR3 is CASSFGIYNEQFF. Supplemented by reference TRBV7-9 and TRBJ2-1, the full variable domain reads DTGVSQNPRHKITKRGQNVTFRCDPISEHNRLYWYRQTLGQGPEFLTYFQNEAQLEKSRLLSDRFSAERPKGSFSTLEIQRTEQGDSAMYLCASSFGIYNEQFFGPGTRLTVL.